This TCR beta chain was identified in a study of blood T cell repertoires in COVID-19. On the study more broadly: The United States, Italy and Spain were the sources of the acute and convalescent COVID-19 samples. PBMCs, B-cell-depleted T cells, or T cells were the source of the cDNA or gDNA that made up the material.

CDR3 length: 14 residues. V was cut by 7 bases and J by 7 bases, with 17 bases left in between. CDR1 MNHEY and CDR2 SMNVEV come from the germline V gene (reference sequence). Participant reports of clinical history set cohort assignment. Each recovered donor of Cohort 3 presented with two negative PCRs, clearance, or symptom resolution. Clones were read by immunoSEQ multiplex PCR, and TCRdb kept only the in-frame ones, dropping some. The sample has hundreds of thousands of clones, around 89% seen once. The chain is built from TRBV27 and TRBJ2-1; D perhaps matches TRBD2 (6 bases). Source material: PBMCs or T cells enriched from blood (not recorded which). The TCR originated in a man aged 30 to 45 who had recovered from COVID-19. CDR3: CASNSRLGGNEQFF. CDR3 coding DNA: TGTGCCAGCAACTCTCGTCTGGGGGGTAATGAGCAGTTCTTC.